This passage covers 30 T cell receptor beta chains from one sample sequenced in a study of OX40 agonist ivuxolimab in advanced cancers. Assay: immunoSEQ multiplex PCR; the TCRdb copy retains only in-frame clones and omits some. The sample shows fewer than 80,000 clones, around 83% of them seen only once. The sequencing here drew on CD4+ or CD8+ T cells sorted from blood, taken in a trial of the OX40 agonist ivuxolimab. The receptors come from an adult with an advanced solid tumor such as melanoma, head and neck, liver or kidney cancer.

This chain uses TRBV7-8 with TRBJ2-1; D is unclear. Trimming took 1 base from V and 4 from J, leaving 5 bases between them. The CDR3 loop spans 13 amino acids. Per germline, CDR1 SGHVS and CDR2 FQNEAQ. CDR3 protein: CASSLVIYNEQFF. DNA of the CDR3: TGTGCCAGCAGCTTAGTAATTTACAATGAGCAGTTCTTC.

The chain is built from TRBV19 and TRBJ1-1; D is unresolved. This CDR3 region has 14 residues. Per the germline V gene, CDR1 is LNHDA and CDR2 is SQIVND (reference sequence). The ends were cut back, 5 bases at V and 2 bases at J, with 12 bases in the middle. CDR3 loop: CASSRREANTEAFF. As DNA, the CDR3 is TGTGCCAGTAGTCGGAGGGAGGCTAACACTGAAGCTTTCTTT.

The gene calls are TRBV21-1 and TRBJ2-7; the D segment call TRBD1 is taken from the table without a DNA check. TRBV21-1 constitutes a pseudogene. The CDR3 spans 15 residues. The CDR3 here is CASSKRAGVAYEQYF. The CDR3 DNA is TGTGCCAGCAGCAAGAGGGCAGGGGTCGCCTACGAGCAGTACTTC.

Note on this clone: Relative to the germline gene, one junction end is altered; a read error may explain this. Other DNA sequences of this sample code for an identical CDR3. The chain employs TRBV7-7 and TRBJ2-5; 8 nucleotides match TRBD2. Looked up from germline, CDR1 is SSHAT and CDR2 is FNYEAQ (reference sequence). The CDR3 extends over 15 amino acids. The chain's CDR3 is CASSLGSGGQETQYF. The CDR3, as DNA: TGTGCTAGCAGCTTAGGCAGCGGGGGCCAAGAGACCCAGTACTTC.

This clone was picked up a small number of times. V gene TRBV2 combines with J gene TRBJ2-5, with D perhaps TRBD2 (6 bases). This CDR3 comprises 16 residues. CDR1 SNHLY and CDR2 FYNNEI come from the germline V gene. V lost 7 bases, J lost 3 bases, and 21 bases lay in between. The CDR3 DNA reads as TGTGCCAGCACCATAGACCTGGGGGGACTTAAAGAGACCCAGTACTTC. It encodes CASTIDLGGLKETQYF.

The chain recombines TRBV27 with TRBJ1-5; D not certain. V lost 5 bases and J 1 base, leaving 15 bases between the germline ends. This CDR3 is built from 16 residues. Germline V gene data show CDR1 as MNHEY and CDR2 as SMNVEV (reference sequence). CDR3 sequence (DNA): TGTGCCAGCAGTCCCCTAAGGAGCGGGAGCAATCAGCCCCAGCATTTT. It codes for CASSPLRSGSNQPQHF.

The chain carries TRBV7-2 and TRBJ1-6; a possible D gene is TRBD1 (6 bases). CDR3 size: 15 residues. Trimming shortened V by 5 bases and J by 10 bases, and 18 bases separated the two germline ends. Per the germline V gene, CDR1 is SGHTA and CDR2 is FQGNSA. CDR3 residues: CASSPMTGVRSPLHF. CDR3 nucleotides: TGTGCCAGCAGCCCTATGACAGGAGTGAGATCACCCCTCCACTTT. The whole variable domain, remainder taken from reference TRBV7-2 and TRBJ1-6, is GAGVSQSPSNKVTEKGKDVELRCDPISGHTALYWYRQSLGQGLEFLIYFQGNSAPDKSGLPSDRFSAERTGGSVSTLTIQRTQQEDSAVYLCASSPMTGVRSPLHFGNGTRLTVT.

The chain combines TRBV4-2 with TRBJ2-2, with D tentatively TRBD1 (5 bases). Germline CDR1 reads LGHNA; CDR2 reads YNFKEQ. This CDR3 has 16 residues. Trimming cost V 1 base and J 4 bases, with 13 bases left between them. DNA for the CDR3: TGTGCCAGCAGCCAAGTTGGGGCAGCTCGCACCGGGGAGCTGTTTTTT. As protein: CASSQVGAARTGELFF.

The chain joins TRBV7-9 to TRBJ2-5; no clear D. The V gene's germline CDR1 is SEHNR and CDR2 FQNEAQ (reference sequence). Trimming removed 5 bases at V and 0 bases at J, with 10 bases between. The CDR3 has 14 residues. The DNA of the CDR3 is TGTGCCAGCAGCCCAAGGACCAACCAAGAGACCCAGTACTTC. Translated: CASSPRTNQETQYF.

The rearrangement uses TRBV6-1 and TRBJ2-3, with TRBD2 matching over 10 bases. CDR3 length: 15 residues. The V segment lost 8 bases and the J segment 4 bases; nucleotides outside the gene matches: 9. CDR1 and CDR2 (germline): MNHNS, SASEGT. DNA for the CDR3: TGTGCCAGCCTAGGAGGGACTAGCGCGGCAGATACGCAGTATTTT. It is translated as CASLGGTSAADTQYF.

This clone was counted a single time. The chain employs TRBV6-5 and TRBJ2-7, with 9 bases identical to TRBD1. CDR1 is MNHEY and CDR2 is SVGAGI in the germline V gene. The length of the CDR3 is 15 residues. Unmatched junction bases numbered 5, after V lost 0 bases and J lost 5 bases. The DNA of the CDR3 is TGTGCCAGCAGTTACTCGAACAGGGGGCCCGACGAGCAGTACTTC. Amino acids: CASSYSNRGPDEQYF.

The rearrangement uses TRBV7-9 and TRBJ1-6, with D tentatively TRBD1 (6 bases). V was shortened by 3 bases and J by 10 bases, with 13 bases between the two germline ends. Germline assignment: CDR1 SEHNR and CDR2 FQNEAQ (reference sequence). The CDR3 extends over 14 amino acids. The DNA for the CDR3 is TGTGCCAGCAGCTTTGGGCAGGGGCACTCACCCCTCCACTTT. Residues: CASSFGQGHSPLHF.

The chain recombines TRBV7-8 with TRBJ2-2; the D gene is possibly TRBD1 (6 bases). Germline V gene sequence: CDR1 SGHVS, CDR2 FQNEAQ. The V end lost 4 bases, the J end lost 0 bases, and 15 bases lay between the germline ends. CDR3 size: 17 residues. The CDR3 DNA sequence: TGTGCCAGCAGCTCCTACGTGGGGACAACGAACACCGGGGAGCTGTTTTTT. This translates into CASSSYVGTTNTGELFF.

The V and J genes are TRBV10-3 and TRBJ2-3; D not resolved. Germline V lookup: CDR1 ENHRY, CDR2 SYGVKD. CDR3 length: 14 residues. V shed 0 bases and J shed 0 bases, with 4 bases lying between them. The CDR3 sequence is CAISESASTDTQYF. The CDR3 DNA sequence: TGTGCCATCAGTGAGTCGGCGAGCACAGATACGCAGTATTTT.

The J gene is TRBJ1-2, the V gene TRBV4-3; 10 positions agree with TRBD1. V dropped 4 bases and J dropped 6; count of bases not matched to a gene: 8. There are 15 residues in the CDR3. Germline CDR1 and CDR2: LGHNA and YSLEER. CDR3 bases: TGCGCCAGCAGCCTAACGGGACAGGGGATCCATGGCTACACCTTC. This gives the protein CASSLTGQGIHGYTF.

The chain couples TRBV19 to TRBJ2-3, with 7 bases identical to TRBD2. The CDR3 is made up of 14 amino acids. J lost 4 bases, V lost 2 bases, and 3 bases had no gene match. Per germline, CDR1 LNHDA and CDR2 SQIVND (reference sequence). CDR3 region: CASSISGESDTQYF. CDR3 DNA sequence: TGTGCCAGTAGTATAAGCGGGGAGTCAGATACGCAGTATTTT.

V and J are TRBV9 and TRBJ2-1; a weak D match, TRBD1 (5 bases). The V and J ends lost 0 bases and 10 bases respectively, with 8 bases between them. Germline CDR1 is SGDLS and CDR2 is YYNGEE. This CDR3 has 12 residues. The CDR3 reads CASSVDGAEQFF. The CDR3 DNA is TGTGCCAGCAGCGTAGATGGGGCCGAGCAGTTCTTC.

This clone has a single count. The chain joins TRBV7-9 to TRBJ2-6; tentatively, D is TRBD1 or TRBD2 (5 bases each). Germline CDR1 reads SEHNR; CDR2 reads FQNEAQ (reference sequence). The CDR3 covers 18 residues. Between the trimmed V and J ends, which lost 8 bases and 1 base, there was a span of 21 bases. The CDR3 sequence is CASVRAGRERSGANVLTF. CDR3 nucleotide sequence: TGTGCCAGCGTCCGCGCCGGCAGGGAGAGGTCTGGGGCCAACGTCCTGACTTTC.

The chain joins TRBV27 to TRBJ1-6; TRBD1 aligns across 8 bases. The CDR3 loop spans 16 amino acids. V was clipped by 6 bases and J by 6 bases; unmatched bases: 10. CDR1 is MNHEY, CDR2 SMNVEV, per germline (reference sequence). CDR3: CASRPEQGVINSPLHF. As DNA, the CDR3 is TGTGCCAGCAGACCCGAACAGGGGGTAATTAATTCACCCCTCCACTTT.

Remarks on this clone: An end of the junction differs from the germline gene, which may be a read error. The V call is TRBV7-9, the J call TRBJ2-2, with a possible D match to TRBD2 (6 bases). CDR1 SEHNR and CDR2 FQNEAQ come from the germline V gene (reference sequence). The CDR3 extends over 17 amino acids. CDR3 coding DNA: TGCGCCAGCAGCCCGAGGTGGGCGGGGCACTCTACCGGGGAGCTGTTTTTT. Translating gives CASSPRWAGHSTGELFF.

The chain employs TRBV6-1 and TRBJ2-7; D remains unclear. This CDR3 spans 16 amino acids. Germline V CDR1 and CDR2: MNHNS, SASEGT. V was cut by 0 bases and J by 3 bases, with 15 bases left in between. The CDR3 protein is CASSEAAGRAVYEQYF. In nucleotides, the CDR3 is TGTGCCAGCAGTGAAGCGGCAGGAAGGGCAGTCTACGAGCAGTACTTC.

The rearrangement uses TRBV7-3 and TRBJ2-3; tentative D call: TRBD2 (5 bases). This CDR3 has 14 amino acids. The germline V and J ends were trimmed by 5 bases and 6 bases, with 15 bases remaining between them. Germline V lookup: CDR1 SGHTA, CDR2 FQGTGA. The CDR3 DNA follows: TGTGCCAGCAGCGGAAGCGGTGGGAGCGATACGCAGTATTTT. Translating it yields CASSGSGGSDTQYF.

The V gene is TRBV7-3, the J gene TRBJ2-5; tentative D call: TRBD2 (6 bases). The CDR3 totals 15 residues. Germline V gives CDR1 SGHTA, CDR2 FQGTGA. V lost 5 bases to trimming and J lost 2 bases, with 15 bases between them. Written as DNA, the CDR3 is TGTGCCAGCAGCCGCTGGGGTGCGGGACAAGAGACCCAGTACTTC. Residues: CASSRWGAGQETQYF.

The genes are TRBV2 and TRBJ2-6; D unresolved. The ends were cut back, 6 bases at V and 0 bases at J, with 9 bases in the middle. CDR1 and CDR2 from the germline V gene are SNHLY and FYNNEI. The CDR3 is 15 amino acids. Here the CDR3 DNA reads TGTGCCAGCAGGGAACAGCTCTCTGGGGCCAACGTCCTGACTTTC. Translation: CASREQLSGANVLTF.

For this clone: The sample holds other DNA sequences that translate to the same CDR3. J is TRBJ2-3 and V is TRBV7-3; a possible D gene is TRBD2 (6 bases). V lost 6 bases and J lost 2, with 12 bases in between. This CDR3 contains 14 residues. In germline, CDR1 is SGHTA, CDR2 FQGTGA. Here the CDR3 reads CASSPGLSTDTQYF. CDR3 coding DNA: TGTGCCAGCAGTCCGGGACTTTCCACAGATACGCAGTATTTT. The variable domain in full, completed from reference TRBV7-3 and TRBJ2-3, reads GAGVSQTPSNKVTEKGKYVELRCDPISGHTALYWYRQSLGQGPEFLIYFQGTGAADDSGLPNDRFFAVRPEGSVSTLKIQRTERGDSAVYLCASSPGLSTDTQYFGPGTRLTVL.

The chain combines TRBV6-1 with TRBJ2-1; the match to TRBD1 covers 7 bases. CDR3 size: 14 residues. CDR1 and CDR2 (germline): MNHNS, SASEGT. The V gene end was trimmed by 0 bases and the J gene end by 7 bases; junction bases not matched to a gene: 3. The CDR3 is CASSEAGTENEQFF. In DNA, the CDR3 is TGTGCCAGCAGTGAAGCGGGGACAGAAAATGAGCAGTTCTTC.

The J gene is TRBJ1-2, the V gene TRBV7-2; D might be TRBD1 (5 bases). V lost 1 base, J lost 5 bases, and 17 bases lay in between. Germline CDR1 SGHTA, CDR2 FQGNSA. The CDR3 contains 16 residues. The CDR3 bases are TGTGCCAGCAGCTTAGAGGGGAGGCCTCTCCATTATGGCTACACCTTC. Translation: CASSLEGRPLHYGYTF.

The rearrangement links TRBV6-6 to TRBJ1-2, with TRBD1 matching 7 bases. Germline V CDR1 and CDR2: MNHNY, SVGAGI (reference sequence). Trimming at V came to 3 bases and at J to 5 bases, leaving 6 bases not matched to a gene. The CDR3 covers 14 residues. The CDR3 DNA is TGTGCCAGCAGTTATGGGCAGGGGGGGTATGGCTACACCTTC. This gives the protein CASSYGQGGYGYTF.

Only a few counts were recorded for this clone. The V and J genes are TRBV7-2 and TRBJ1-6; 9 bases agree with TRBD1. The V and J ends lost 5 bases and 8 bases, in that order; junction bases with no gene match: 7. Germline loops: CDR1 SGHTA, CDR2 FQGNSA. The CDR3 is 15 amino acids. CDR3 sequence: CASSPRDRVYSPLHF. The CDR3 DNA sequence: TGTGCCAGCAGCCCCAGGGACAGGGTCTATTCACCCCTCCACTTT.

The chain's CDR3 is CASSGSSPLHF. CDR3 DNA: TGTGCCAGCAGTGGATCTTCACCCCTCCACTTT. The gene calls are TRBV2 and TRBJ1-6; unclear D gene. Trimming left V 4 bases short and J 9 bases short, with 4 bases between. The CDR3 runs 11 residues. CDR1 SNHLY and CDR2 FYNNEI come from the germline V gene.